The 22 T cell receptor beta chains in this list originate from one sample, sequenced in a study of T cells in Graves' hyperthyroidism and ophthalmopathy. RNA transcripts provided the source from which TCR beta CDR3 regions were amplified. HTBI primers were used for first-round RT-PCR of the TCR CDR3. TCRdb processed the multiplex PCR reads anew with MiXCR; each CDR3 protein has one entry. This table has more than 300,000 distinct CDR3 sequences, around 13% appearing once. Sequenced input: blood. The receptors derive from a young woman with Graves' hyperthyroidism.

In its sample, this clonotype was seen many times. The V and J genes are TRBV9 and TRBJ1-3; no firm D call. The CDR3 contains 15 residues. CDR1 and CDR2 (germline): SGDLS, YYNGEE. V was pared by 4 bases and J by 1 base, with 12 bases between. CDR3 loop: CASSLGSLSGNTIYF. The CDR3 region has the DNA TGTGCCAGCAGCCTAGGGAGCTTATCTGGAAACACCATATATTTT.

At least ten counts were recorded for this clonotype. This rearrangement joins TRBV14 to TRBJ2-7, with 7 bases lining up with TRBD1. Germline V CDR1 and CDR2: SGHDN, FVKESK. The CDR3 is made up of 16 amino acids. Trimming cost V 4 bases and J 3 bases; bases outside gene matches: 12. CDR3: CASSRTSPTGHYEQYF. In nucleotides, the CDR3 is TGTGCCAGCAGCCGAACATCCCCGACAGGGCACTACGAGCAGTACTTC.

This clonotype was seen ten or more times. The V gene is TRBV6-1, the J gene TRBJ1-1; 9 nucleotides agree with TRBD1. Germline loops: CDR1 MNHNS, CDR2 SASEGT. With 4 bases clipped from V and 5 bases from J, the junction kept 5 bases outside the gene matches. The CDR3 contains 14 residues. The CDR3 reads CASSGRQGVTEAFF. In DNA, the CDR3 is TGTGCCAGCAGTGGCAGACAGGGGGTGACTGAAGCTTTCTTT.

V and J are TRBV15 and TRBJ2-1; 9 bases map to TRBD1. The CDR3 contains 17 residues. V lost 1 base, J lost 5 bases, and 9 bases stayed unmatched. Looked up from germline, CDR1 is LNHNV and CDR2 is YYDKDF (reference sequence). CDR3 nucleotides: TGTGCCACCAGCAGAGTTTTCGGGACAGGGAGCCACAATGAGCAGTTCTTC. Translated: CATSRVFGTGSHNEQFF.

This clonotype was detected many times. This rearrangement joins TRBV10-3 to TRBJ1-2; D is unresolved. The CDR3 is 13 residues long. The germline V gene encodes CDR1 ENHRY and CDR2 SYGVKD. The V end was cut by 3 bases, the J end by 3 bases, with 8 bases between. The CDR3 DNA reads as TGTGCCATCAGTGAATCGGAGTACTATGGCTACACCTTC. Its translation: CAISESEYYGYTF.

A remark on this clonotype: This may be a read error: a much more frequent sequence differs by one nucleotide. The V gene is TRBV27, the J gene TRBJ2-3; D unresolved. The germline V gene encodes CDR1 MNHEY and CDR2 SMNVEV (reference sequence). The CDR3 consists of 14 residues. CDR3 nucleotide sequence: TGTGCCGGCAGTTTAAGACGTCACACAGATACGCAGTATTTT. Translating gives CAGSLRRHTDTQYF.

In its sample, this clonotype was seen many times. The J gene is TRBJ2-7, the V gene TRBV27, with a possible D match to TRBD1 (5 bases). This CDR3 is 13 amino acids long. V lost 2 bases and J lost 4, with 9 bases in between. Germline V gene lookup returns CDR1 MNHEY and CDR2 SMNVEV (reference sequence). In nucleotides, the CDR3 is TGTGCCAGCAGTTTAAGGGGCCGTTACGAGCAGTACTTC. Its translation: CASSLRGRYEQYF.

This clonotype showed up many times. J is TRBJ1-5 and V is TRBV19; 9 nucleotides agree with TRBD1. Germline-derived CDR1 and CDR2 are LNHDA and SQIVND (reference sequence). V lost 6 bases to trimming and J lost 4 bases; unmatched junction nucleotides: 7. The CDR3 is 15 amino acids. The CDR3 DNA follows: TGTGCCAGTAGAGATCTAGGACAGGGGAATCAGCCCCAGCATTTT. Encoded protein: CASRDLGQGNQPQHF.

The chain links TRBV6-9 to TRBJ1-5, with a tentative D call TRBD1 (5 bases). This CDR3 region has 17 residues. The ends were cut back, 3 bases at V and 5 bases at J, with 20 bases in the middle. CDR1 MNHGY and CDR2 SVAAGI come from the germline V gene. The CDR3 here is CASSYRPVGGVDQPQHF. The CDR3 region has the DNA TGTGCCAGCAGTTACCGCCCGGTGGGGGGGGTCGATCAGCCCCAGCATTTT.

This clonotype has at least ten counts. The chain links TRBV7-8 to TRBJ1-2; D is unresolved. The CDR3 spans 16 residues. The ends were cut back, 5 bases at V and 6 bases at J, with 22 bases in the middle. The germline V gene has CDR1 SGHVS and CDR2 FQNEAQ. The CDR3 sequence: CASSPRRVQRENGYTF. Written as DNA, the CDR3 is TGTGCCAGCAGCCCGAGGAGAGTCCAAAGGGAGAATGGCTACACCTTC.

This clonotype was seen many times. The V call is TRBV7-8, the J call TRBJ2-5, with a weak D call TRBD1 (5 bases). The V gene's germline CDR1 is SGHVS and CDR2 FQNEAQ. The CDR3 consists of 15 residues. Deletions cut 5 bases from V and 2 bases from J, with 15 bases between. This CDR3 reads CASSNLGRGQETQYF. The CDR3 coding sequence is TGTGCCAGCAGCAACCTCGGTAGGGGACAAGAGACCCAGTACTTC.

At least ten counts were recorded for this clonotype. The rearrangement uses TRBV7-2 and TRBJ2-3; the D is unclear. In germline, CDR1 is SGHTA, CDR2 FQGNSA. Trimming took 5 bases from V and 6 from J, leaving 12 bases between them. CDR3 length: 13 amino acids. This CDR3 reads CASSPWVRDTQYF. The DNA for the CDR3 is TGTGCCAGCAGCCCGTGGGTTAGGGATACGCAGTATTTT.

This chain links TRBV28 with TRBJ2-7; D might be TRBD2 (6 bases). This CDR3 comprises 17 residues. Deletions cut 8 bases from V and 2 bases from J, with 25 bases between. Germline lookup yields CDR1 MDHEN and CDR2 SYDVKM. CDR3 sequence reads: CASGPRPGPRRAYEQYF. CDR3 DNA sequence: TGTGCCAGCGGTCCCCGACCGGGTCCCCGGAGGGCCTACGAGCAGTACTTC.

There are many counts of this clonotype. As DNA, the CDR3 is TGTGCCAGCAGTTATTCGGACAATGAGCAGTTCTTC. Its protein product is CASSYSDNEQFF. The chain uses TRBV6-2 or TRBV6-3 and TRBJ2-1; D not resolved. Trimming left V 3 bases short and J 5 bases short, with 5 bases between. The CDR3 extends over 12 amino acids. The germline V gene has CDR1 MNHEY and CDR2 SVGEGT.

This clonotype has ten or more counts. The rearrangement links TRBV28 to TRBJ1-2, with D uncertain. Germline CDR1 MDHEN, CDR2 SYDVKM. The CDR3 is made up of 12 amino acids. Trimming took 7 bases from V and 2 from J, leaving 8 bases between them. CDR3 coding DNA: TGTGCCAGCAAGCGGGAAAACTATGGCTACACCTTC. This encodes CASKRENYGYTF.

The rearrangement uses TRBV9 and TRBJ2-2, with a possible D match to TRBD1 (6 bases). CDR1 is SGDLS, CDR2 YYNGEE, per germline. Trimming left V 2 bases short and J 6 bases short, with 14 bases between. This CDR3 region has 15 residues. The CDR3 DNA sequence: TGTGCCAGCAGCGTGTCCGGGACATTAGCCGGGGAGCTGTTTTTT. It specifies CASSVSGTLAGELFF.

This clonotype was observed many times. The J gene is TRBJ1-3, the V gene TRBV7-2; D possibly corresponds to TRBD1 (5 bases). The V end was cut by 2 bases, the J end by 0 bases, with 11 bases between. Germline CDR1 is SGHTA and CDR2 is FQGNSA. The CDR3 runs to 16 residues. CDR3 protein: CASSLMAGGSGNTIYF. As DNA, the CDR3 is TGTGCCAGCAGCTTAATGGCGGGGGGCTCTGGAAACACCATATATTTT. The complete variable domain, with remaining parts taken from reference TRBV7-2 and TRBJ1-3, reads GAGVSQSPSNKVTEKGKDVELRCDPISGHTALYWYRQSLGQGLEFLIYFQGNSAPDKSGLPSDRFSAERTGGSVSTLTIQRTQQEDSAVYLCASSLMAGGSGNTIYFGEGSWLTVV.

Comments on this clonotype: A much larger clone lies one base from this, so it may be a read error. The genes are TRBV18 and TRBJ1-1, with TRBD1 matching 11 bases. Germline V gene lookup returns CDR1 KGHSH and CDR2 LQKENI. This CDR3 has 16 amino acids. CDR3 protein: CTSSPGTGGVNTEAFF. In nucleotides, the CDR3 is TGTACCAGCTCACCAGGGACAGGGGGAGTGAACACTGAAGCTTTCTTT. The full variable domain, in which reference TRBV18 and TRBJ1-1 provide the parts outside the CDR3, is NAGVMQNPRHLVRRRGQEARLRCSPMKGHSHVYWYRQLPEEGLKFMVYLQKENIIDESGMPKERFSAEFPKEGPSILRIQQVVRGDSAAYFCTSSPGTGGVNTEAFFGQGTRLTVV.

This clonotype came up a few times. CDR3 in DNA: TGTGCCAGCAGCCAAGAAGACAGTGTGAACACTGAAGCTTTCTTT. This sequence encodes CASSQEDSVNTEAFF. This chain links TRBV3-1 with TRBJ1-1; possibly TRBD1 for D (5 bases). Germline V lookup: CDR1 LGHDT, CDR2 YNNKEL (reference sequence). The CDR3 length is 15 residues. V shed 0 bases and J shed 0 bases, with 8 bases lying between them.

This clonotype occurred a few times. The J gene is TRBJ2-5, the V gene TRBV4-1, with D possibly called TRBD1 or TRBD2 (6 bases each). Trimming stripped 3 bases from V and 13 bases from J, with 18 bases between. CDR3 length equals 13 residues. CDR1 is MGHRA, CDR2 YSYEKL, per germline. In nucleotides, the CDR3 is TGCGCCAGCAGCCACCTTATTTGGGGGGCTCCGTACTTC. As protein: CASSHLIWGAPYF.

This sequence joins TRBV28 and TRBJ1-5; tentatively, D is TRBD1 (5 bases). V was clipped by 1 base and J by 4 bases, with 11 bases between them. CDR1 and CDR2 (germline): MDHEN, SYDVKM. The CDR3 has 15 amino acids. The CDR3 reads CASSLLQGPNQPQHF. CDR3 DNA sequence: TGTGCCAGCAGTTTATTGCAGGGCCCAAATCAGCCCCAGCATTTT.

This clonotype was recorded at least ten times. V is TRBV28 and J is TRBJ2-3, with D tentatively TRBD2 (6 bases). The V and J ends lost 1 base and 4 bases respectively, with 12 bases between them. This CDR3 spans 15 amino acids. From germline, CDR1 is MDHEN and CDR2 SYDVKM. CDR3 residues: CASSLSVAASDTQYF. The DNA for the CDR3 is TGTGCCAGCAGTTTATCCGTAGCGGCATCAGATACGCAGTATTTT.